This TCR beta chain appears in the sequencing data of a study of OX40 agonist ivuxolimab in advanced cancers. Study information: Checkpoint inhibitors had been given previously to 35% to 50% of patients.

Only in-frame clones appear in the TCRdb table, and some are missing; sequencing was by immunoSEQ multiplex PCR. The sample yields roughly 72,000 clones, about 84% seen once. The receptor comes from an adult with an advanced solid tumor such as melanoma, head and neck, liver or kidney cancer. Here the sequenced sample was CD4+ or CD8+ T cells sorted from blood, taken in a trial of the OX40 agonist ivuxolimab.

The CDR3 DNA follows: TGCGCCAGCAGCCAAGATACAGGGGCCACTCAAAGGACCGGGGAGCTGTTTTTT. Translation: CASSQDTGATQRTGELFF. The chain couples TRBV4-1 to TRBJ2-2, with 7 nucleotides matching TRBD1. Germline CDR1 MGHRA, CDR2 YSYEKL. This CDR3 contains 18 residues. The J segment lost 5 bases and the V segment lost 0 bases, leaving 12 bases of the junction unmatched.